This TCR beta chain was sequenced for a study of blood T cell repertoires in COVID-19. Method: immunoSEQ multiplex PCR; TCRdb's copy keeps in-frame clones and lacks some. The top ten hold roughly 3.7% of the sample, which has some 42,000 clones, approximately 90% seen once. The TCR was taken from a human donor in a cohort sampled during active COVID-19. Sequencing was performed on peripheral blood.

The CDR3 sequence: CASSLHFSNEQFF. The CDR3 DNA reads TGTGCCAGCAGCCTCCACTTTAGCAATGAGCAGTTCTTC. V usage is TRBV7-3 and J usage is TRBJ2-1; the D is unclear. CDR1 SGHTA and CDR2 FQGTGA come from the germline V gene. The CDR3 consists of 13 residues. V shed 5 bases and J shed 6 bases, with 11 bases lying between them.